Here is one T cell receptor beta chain with its context. The data were taken from a study of T-cell memory formation after mild COVID-19. A single record per CDR3 protein comes from TCRdb applying MiXCR to the 5' RACE reads. The sample holds about 560,000 distinct CDR3 sequences, 20% to 25% seen once. The V end lost 0 bases, the J end lost 2 bases, and 12 bases lay between the germline ends. The CDR3 is 15 amino acids. Germline V gives CDR1 SGHRS, CDR2 YFSETQ. The specimen sequenced was PBMCs or a T cell subset sorted from them (not recorded which). The chain uses TRBV5-1 and TRBJ2-7, with D possibly being TRBD1 (5 bases). The TCR originated in an adult woman who had mild COVID-19 (a few samples of this study predate the infection). Cell type and time point are not known. CDR3 nucleotide sequence: TGCGCCAGCAGCTTGGCTGGGGCATCGGCCTACGAGCAGTACTTC. Protein: CASSLAGASAYEQYF.